This T cell receptor (beta chain) was retrieved from a study of PD-1 blockade in classical Hodgkin lymphoma. Study results and caveats: A reduction in baseline TCR diversity was reportedly seen in newly diagnosed patients relative to healthy donors. Those achieving complete response showed baseline diversity like newly diagnosed patients.

Germline V gene data show CDR1 as WNHNN and CDR2 as SYGVQD (reference sequence). The CDR3 has 17 amino acids. The V gene end was trimmed by 9 bases and the J gene end by 2 bases; junction bases not matched to a gene: 16. The protocol was immunoSEQ multiplex PCR, while the TCRdb copy is restricted to in-frame clones and leaves out a portion. The sample yields some 96,000 clones, about 92% seen once. The time point here: cycle 4 day 1 (C4D1), after less than 7 weeks of nivolumab. Every patient was affected by relapse after autologous stem cell transplantation, while exposure to brentuximab vedotin was not uniform. The best responses consisted of complete response, partial response or progressive disease. To note about this clone: Its cognate antigen is unknown.

The clonotype was recovered from a human donor with classical Hodgkin lymphoma. The chain links TRBV10-1 to TRBJ2-3, with 8 bases identical to TRBD1. The sample consisted of peripheral blood mononuclear cells (PBMCs), taken before the fourth cycle of nivolumab. CDR3 bases: TGCGCCAGGGGAAATGGCCGGACAGGGCGGAACACAGATACGCAGTATTTT. It translates to CARGNGRTGRNTDTQYF.